This T cell receptor beta chain was captured in a study of T cell responses to AZD1222 COVID-19 vaccine. Study-wide results and caveats: Baseline serostatus was positive in only six AZD1222 recipients.

Generated by immunoSEQ multiplex PCR, the TCRdb table keeps only in-frame clones and is missing some. The sample holds roughly 180,000 clones, around 94% seen once. Points on this clone: As yet, its antigen is unknown.

The TCR sequence derives from an adult who received the AZD1222 COVID-19 vaccine. The starting material was peripheral blood, obtained 28 days after the second AZD1222 dose.

CDR3 coding DNA: TGTGCCAGCAGCAAACACGGGCCCGGGACTGGAAACACCATATATTTT. Encoded protein: CASSKHGPGTGNTIYF. This chain uses TRBV7-7 with TRBJ1-3; unclear D gene. Trimming removed 5 bases at V and 2 bases at J, with 16 bases between. Per germline, CDR1 SSHAT and CDR2 FNYEAQ (reference sequence). The CDR3 runs 16 residues.